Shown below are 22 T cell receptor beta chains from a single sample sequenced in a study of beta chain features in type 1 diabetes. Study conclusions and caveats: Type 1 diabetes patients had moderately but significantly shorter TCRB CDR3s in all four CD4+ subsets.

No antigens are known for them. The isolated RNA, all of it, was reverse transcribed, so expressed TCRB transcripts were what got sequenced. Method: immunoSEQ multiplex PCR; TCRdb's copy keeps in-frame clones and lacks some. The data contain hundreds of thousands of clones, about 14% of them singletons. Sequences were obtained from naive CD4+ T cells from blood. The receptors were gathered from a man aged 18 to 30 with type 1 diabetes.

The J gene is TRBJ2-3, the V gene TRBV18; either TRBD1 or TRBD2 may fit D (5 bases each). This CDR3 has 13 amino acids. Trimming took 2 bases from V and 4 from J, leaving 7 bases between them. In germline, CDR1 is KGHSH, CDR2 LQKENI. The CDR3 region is CASSPMGADTQYF. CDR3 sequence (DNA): TGTGCCAGCTCACCAATGGGGGCAGATACGCAGTATTTT.

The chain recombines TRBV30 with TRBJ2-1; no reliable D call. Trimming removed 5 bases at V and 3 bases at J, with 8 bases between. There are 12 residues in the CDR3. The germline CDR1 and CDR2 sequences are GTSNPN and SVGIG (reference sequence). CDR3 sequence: CAWCPSYNEQFF. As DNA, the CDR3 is TGTGCCTGGTGTCCCAGCTACAATGAGCAGTTCTTC.

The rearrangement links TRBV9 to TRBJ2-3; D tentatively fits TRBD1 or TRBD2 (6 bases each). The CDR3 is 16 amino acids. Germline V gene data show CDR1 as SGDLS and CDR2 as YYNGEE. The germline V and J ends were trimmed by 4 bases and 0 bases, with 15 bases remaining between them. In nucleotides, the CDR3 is TGTGCCAGCAGCCCCCGTGGAGGGGGGAGCACAGATACGCAGTATTTT. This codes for CASSPRGGGSTDTQYF. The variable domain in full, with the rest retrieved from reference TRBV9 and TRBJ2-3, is DSGVTQTPKHLITATGQRVTLRCSPRSGDLSVYWYQQSLDQGLQFLIQYYNGEERAKGNILERFSAQQFPDLHSELNLSSLELGDSALYFCASSPRGGGSTDTQYFGPGTRLTVL.

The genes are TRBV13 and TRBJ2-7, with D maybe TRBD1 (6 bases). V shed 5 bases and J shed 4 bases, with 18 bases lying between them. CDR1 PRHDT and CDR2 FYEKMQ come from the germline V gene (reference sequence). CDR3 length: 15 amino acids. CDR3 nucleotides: TGTGCCAGCAGCCGAGCCTCCAGACAGGTATACGAGCAGTACTTC. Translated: CASSRASRQVYEQYF.

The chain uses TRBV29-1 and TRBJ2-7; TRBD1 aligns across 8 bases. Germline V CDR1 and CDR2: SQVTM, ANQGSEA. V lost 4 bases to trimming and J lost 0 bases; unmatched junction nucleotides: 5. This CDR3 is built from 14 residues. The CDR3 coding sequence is TGCAGCGTTGCCCGGACAGGGAGCTCCTACGAGCAGTACTTC. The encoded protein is CSVARTGSSYEQYF.

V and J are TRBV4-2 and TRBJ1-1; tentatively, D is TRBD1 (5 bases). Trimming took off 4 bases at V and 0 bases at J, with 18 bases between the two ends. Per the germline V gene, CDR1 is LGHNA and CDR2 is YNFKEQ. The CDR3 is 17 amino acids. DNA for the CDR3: TGTGCCAGCAGCCCCTCCCGGGGGGAGGGGTTGAACACTGAAGCTTTCTTT. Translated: CASSPSRGEGLNTEAFF.

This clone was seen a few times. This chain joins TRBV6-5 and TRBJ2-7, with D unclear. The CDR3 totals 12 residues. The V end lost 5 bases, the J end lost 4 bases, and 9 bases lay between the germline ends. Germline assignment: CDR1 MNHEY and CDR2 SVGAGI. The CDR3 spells CASSLNQYEQYF. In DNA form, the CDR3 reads TGTGCCAGCAGTCTGAATCAATACGAGCAGTACTTC.

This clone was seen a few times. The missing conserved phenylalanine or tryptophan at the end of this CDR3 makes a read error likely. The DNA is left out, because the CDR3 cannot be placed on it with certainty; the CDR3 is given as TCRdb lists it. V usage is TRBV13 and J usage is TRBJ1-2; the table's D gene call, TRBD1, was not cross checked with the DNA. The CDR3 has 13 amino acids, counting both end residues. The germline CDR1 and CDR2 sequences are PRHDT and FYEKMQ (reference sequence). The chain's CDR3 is CASSLARGPPTAG.

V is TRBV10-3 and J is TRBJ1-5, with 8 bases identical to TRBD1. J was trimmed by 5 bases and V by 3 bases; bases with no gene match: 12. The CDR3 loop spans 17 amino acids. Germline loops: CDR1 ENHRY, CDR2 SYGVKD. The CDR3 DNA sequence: TGTGCCATCAGTGACCCTGGGGCAGGGGGCTTGGATCAGCCCCAGCATTTT. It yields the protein CAISDPGAGGLDQPQHF.

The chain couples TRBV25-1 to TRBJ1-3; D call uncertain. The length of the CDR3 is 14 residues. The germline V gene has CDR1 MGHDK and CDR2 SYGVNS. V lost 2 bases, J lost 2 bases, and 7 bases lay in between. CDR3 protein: CASSEVGTGNTIYF. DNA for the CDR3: TGTGCCAGCAGTGAAGTAGGGACTGGAAACACCATATATTTT.

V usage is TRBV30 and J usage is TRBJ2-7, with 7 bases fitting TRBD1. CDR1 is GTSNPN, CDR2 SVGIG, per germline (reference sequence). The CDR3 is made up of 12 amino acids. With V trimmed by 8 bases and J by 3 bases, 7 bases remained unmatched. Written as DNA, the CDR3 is TGTGCCGGCTGGACAGGAAACTACGAGCAGTACTTC. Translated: CAGWTGNYEQYF.

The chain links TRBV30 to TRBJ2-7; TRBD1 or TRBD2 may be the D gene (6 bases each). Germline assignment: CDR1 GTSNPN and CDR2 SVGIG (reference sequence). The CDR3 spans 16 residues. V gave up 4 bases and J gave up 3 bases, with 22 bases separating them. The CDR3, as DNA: TGTGCCTGGACTACAACCGGGGGCAGGGGTAACTACGAGCAGTACTTC. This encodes CAWTTTGGRGNYEQYF.

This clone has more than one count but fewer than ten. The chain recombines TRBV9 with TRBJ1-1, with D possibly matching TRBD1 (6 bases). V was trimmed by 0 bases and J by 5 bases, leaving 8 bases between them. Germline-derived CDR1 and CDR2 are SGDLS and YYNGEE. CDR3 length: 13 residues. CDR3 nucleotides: TGTGCCAGCAGCGTAGTGCAGGGGACTGAAGCTTTCTTT. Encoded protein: CASSVVQGTEAFF.

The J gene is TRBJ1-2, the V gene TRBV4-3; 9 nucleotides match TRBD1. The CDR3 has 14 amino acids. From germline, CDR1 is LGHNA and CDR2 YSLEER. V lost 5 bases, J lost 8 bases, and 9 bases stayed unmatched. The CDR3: CASSFEDRGWGYTF. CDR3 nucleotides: TGCGCCAGCAGCTTTGAGGACAGGGGTTGGGGCTACACCTTC.

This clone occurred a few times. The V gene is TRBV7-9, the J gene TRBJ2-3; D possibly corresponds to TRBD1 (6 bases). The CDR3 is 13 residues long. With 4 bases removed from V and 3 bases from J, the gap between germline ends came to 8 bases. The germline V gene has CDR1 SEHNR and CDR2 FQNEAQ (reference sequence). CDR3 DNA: TGTGCCAGCAGCTCCACAGGGACAGATACGCAGTATTTT. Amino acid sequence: CASSSTGTDTQYF. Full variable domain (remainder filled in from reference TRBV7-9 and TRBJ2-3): DTGVSQNPRHKITKRGQNVTFRCDPISEHNRLYWYRQTLGQGPEFLTYFQNEAQLEKSRLLSDRFSAERPKGSFSTLEIQRTEQGDSAMYLCASSSTGTDTQYFGPGTRLTVL.

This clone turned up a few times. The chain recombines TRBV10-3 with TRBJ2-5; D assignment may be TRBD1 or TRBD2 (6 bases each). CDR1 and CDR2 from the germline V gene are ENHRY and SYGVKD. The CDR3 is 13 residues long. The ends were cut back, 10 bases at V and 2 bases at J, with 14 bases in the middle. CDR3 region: CATTRGEQETQYF. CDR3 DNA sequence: TGTGCCACCACGAGGGGGGAACAAGAGACCCAGTACTTC.

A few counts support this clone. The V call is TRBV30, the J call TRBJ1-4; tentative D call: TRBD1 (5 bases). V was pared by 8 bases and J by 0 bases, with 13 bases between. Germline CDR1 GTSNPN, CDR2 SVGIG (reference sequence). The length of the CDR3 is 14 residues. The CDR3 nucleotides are TGTGCCCTAACAGGCGGGGCAACTAATGAAAAACTGTTTTTT. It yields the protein CALTGGATNEKLFF.

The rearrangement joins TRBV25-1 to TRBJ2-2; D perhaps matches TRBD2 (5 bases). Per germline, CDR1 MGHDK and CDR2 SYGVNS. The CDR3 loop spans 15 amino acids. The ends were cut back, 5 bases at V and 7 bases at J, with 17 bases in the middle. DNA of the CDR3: TGTGCCAGCAGTACGCCGGGGTCCCGAGACGGGGAGCTGTTTTTT. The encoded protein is CASSTPGSRDGELFF.

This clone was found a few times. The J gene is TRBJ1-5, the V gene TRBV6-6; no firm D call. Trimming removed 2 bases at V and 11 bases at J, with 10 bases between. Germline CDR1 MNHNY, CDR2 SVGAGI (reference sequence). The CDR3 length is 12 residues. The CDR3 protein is CASSYQDGAQHF. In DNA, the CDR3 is TGTGCCAGCAGTTACCAGGACGGAGCCCAGCATTTT.

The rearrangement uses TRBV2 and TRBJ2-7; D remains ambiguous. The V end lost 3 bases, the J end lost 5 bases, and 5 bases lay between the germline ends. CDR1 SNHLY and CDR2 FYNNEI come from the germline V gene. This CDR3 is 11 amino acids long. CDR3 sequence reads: CASSEADEQYF. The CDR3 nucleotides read TGTGCCAGCAGTGAGGCCGACGAGCAGTACTTC.

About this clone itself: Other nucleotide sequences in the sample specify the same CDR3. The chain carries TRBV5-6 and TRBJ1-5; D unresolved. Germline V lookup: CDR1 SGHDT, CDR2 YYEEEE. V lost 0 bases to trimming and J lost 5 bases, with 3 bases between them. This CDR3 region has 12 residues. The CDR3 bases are TGTGCCAGCAGCTTGGGGGATCAGCCCCAGCATTTT. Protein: CASSLGDQPQHF.

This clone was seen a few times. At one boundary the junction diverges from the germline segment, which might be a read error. The CDR3 nucleotides read TGTGCTAGCAGCCCAAGGGACAGGGCGAATGGCTACACCTTC. Encoded protein: CASSPRDRANGYTF. The V and J genes are TRBV7-7 and TRBJ1-2; TRBD1 matches at 9 bases. The length of the CDR3 is 14 residues. Germline V gene sequence: CDR1 SSHAT, CDR2 FNYEAQ (reference sequence).